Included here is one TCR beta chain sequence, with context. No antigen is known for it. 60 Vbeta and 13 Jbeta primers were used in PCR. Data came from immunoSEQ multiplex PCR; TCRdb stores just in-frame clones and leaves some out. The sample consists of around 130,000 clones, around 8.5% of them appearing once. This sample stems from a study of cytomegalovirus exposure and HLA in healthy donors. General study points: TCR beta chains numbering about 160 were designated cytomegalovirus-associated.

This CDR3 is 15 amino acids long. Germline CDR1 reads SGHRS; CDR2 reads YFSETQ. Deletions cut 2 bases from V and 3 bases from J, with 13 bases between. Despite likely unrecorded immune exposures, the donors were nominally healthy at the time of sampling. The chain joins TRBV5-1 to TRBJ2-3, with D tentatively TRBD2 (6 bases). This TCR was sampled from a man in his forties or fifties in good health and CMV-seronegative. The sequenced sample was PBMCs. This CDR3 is CASSLAGQPTDTQYF. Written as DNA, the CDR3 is TGCGCCAGCAGCTTAGCGGGCCAACCAACAGATACGCAGTATTTT.